This T cell receptor (beta chain) appears in the sequencing data of a study of T cell repertoires in cytomegalovirus infection. Study-level background: Matching HLA type, along with CMV infection, was indicated by public TCR beta signatures. Findings and limits, study-wide: Using cumulative public TCR beta family frequency, the authors identified those who carried CMV together with the relevant HLA. Dominating the ex vivo response were TCR beta clonotypes that were CMV-specific and HLA-C-restricted.

This clonotype has a count of ten or more. Its antigen is not known. TCRdb fed the reads into MiXCR, producing one record per CDR3 protein. The sample has approximately 320,000 distinct CDR3 sequences, 9.5% seen once. The CDR3 has 12 amino acids. With 5 bases removed from V and 3 bases from J, the gap between germline ends came to 8 bases. The specimen sequenced was PBMCs. J is TRBJ2-7 and V is TRBV12-3 or TRBV12-4, with D unclear. This receptor was taken from a human donor in good health (CMV status not recorded). Some clones in this sample may be carry-over from other donors' samples. The CDR3 here is CASSTSFYEQYF. The CDR3 DNA reads TGTGCCAGCAGTACATCCTTCTACGAGCAGTACTTC.